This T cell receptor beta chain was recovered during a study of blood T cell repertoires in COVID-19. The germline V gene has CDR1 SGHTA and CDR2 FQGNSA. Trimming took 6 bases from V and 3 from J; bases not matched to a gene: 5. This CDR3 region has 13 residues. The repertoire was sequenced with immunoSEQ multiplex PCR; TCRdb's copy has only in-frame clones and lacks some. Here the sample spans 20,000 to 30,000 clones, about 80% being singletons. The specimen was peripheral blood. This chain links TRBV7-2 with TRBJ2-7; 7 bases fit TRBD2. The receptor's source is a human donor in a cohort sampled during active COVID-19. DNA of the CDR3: TGTGCCAGCAGTTGGACTAGGGACTACGAGCAGTACTTC. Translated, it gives CASSWTRDYEQYF. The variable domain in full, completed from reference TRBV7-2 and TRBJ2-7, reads GAGVSQSPSNKVTEKGKDVELRCDPISGHTALYWYRQSLGQGLEFLIYFQGNSAPDKSGLPSDRFSAERTGGSVSTLTIQRTQQEDSAVYLCASSWTRDYEQYFGPGTRLTVT.